This T cell receptor beta chain was identified in a study of T cell changes during pregnancy in multiple sclerosis. The data were produced by immunoSEQ multiplex PCR, yet TCRdb's version contains in-frame clones alone and is incomplete. The data show about 38,000 clones, with more than 90% seen just once and around 10% held by the top ten. Material: CD8+ T cells from peripheral blood mononuclear cells, obtained after pregnancy. The TCR was taken from a female donor with multiple sclerosis, enrolled in a pregnancy study.

In DNA form, the CDR3 reads TGTGCCACCCCGGGACAGGGGGACACCGGGGAGCTGTTTTTT. Protein: CATPGQGDTGELFF. The chain combines TRBV6-1 with TRBJ2-2, with TRBD1 matching 11 bases. The ends lost 10 bases at V and 3 bases at J; junction bases unmatched: 4. This CDR3 is 14 amino acids long. Germline V gene data show CDR1 as MNHNS and CDR2 as SASEGT.